The present T cell receptor (beta chain) was sequenced within a study of CD8+ T cells in alopecia areata. Study-level results: Sequence data from scalp samples additionally include resident alphabeta T cells of normal skin.

This clone showed up just once. Its matching antigen is unknown. Trimming removed 3 bases from V and 4 bases from J, with 12 bases in between. Germline V lookup: CDR1 SQVTM, CDR2 ANQGSEA. The CDR3 extends over 13 amino acids. RNA extraction was followed by reverse transcription into cDNA, which acted as the sequencing template. Some clones are missing from TCRdb's copy, which holds only in-frame ones; the method was immunoSEQ multiplex PCR. The sample yields around 140,000 clones, more than 40% seen once. V gene TRBV29-1 combines with J gene TRBJ1-1; maybe TRBD1 (5 bases). The sequenced material came from CD4+ T cells sorted from blood. The sequence came from a human donor with alopecia areata. CDR3 sequence (DNA): TGCAGCGTTGATTGGGGGGACGGCACTGAAGCTTTCTTT. This sequence encodes CSVDWGDGTEAFF.